The next 16 T cell receptor beta chains were all read from a single sample in a study of T cell responses to AZD1222 COVID-19 vaccine. Measured with immunoSEQ multiplex PCR; TCRdb has only the in-frame clones, and not every one. The sample lists about 110,000 clones, about 82% seen once, with 2.5% to 4% in the top ten. The material sequenced was peripheral blood, taken on day 0 of AZD1222 vaccination. The source of these receptors is an adult in good health.

The chain carries TRBV5-1 and TRBJ1-3, with a tentative D call TRBD1 (5 bases). Between the trimmed V and J ends, which lost 0 bases and 0 bases, there was a span of 7 bases. The CDR3 consists of 15 residues. Germline V gene lookup returns CDR1 SGHRS and CDR2 YFSETQ. CDR3 in DNA: TGCGCCAGCAGCTTGGAGGGGCACTCTGGAAACACCATATATTTT. It encodes CASSLEGHSGNTIYF.

V usage is TRBV5-4 and J usage is TRBJ2-1; no clear D gene. CDR3 size: 14 residues. Trimming pared 4 bases from V and 5 bases from J, leaving 13 bases between. Looked up from germline, CDR1 is SGHNT and CDR2 is YYREEE (reference sequence). In DNA form, the CDR3 reads TGTGCCAGCAGCCCGACCCCCGGAAACAATGAGCAGTTCTTC. Its translation is CASSPTPGNNEQFF.

Comment on this clone: Other DNA sequences from this sample encode an identical CDR3 as well. The rearrangement links TRBV18 to TRBJ1-1; D is unresolved. Germline CDR1 and CDR2: KGHSH and LQKENI. V lost 2 bases to trimming and J lost 3 bases, with 7 bases between them. The CDR3 runs 13 residues. CDR3 loop: CASSPGSDTEAFF. The CDR3 nucleotides are TGTGCCAGCTCACCAGGGTCCGACACTGAAGCTTTCTTT.

The chain has TRBV6-5 and TRBJ2-2; perhaps TRBD2 as D (5 bases). CDR1 MNHEY and CDR2 SVGAGI come from the germline V gene. The CDR3 loop spans 15 amino acids. V was shortened by 6 bases and J by 0 bases, with 11 bases between the two germline ends. This CDR3 reads CASRSGSTNTGELFF. CDR3 nucleotide sequence: TGTGCCAGCAGGTCGGGATCCACGAACACCGGGGAGCTGTTTTTT.

This rearrangement joins TRBV6-5 to TRBJ1-1; D perhaps matches TRBD1 (5 bases). Germline CDR1 and CDR2: MNHEY and SVGAGI. With 4 bases removed from V and 3 bases from J, the gap between germline ends came to 9 bases. The CDR3 totals 13 residues. The CDR3 sequence is CASSSQEDTEAFF. The CDR3 DNA reads as TGTGCCAGCAGTTCACAGGAGGACACTGAAGCTTTCTTT.

The chain employs TRBV7-2 and TRBJ1-2; D unresolved. The CDR3 consists of 15 residues. Per germline, CDR1 SGHTA and CDR2 FQGNSA. V was trimmed by 1 base and J by 2 bases, leaving 11 bases between them. The CDR3 region is CASSLGSGANYGYTF. For the CDR3, the DNA is TGTGCCAGCAGCTTAGGATCAGGCGCCAACTATGGCTACACCTTC.

The chain links TRBV2 to TRBJ2-2; 8 bases match TRBD2. The CDR3 length is 15 residues. Germline V CDR1 and CDR2: SNHLY, FYNNEI. Germline trimming cut 2 bases from V and 5 bases from J; bases unmatched to any gene: 4. This CDR3 is CASSEYSGVTGELFF. CDR3 nucleotides: TGTGCCAGCAGTGAATATAGCGGGGTAACCGGGGAGCTGTTTTTT.

The chain carries TRBV12-3 or TRBV12-4 and TRBJ1-1, with D hard to call. Between the trimmed V and J ends, which lost 7 bases and 0 bases, there was a span of 9 bases. CDR3 size: 13 residues. The CDR3 loop is CASTGNLNTEAFF. CDR3 DNA: TGTGCCAGCACCGGAAACCTGAACACTGAAGCTTTCTTT.

This chain joins TRBV7-8 and TRBJ1-2; 10 bases line up with TRBD1. Germline CDR1 SGHVS, CDR2 FQNEAQ. J gave up 5 bases and V 3 bases, and 6 bases lay outside the gene matches. The CDR3 length is 15 residues. The CDR3 sequence: CASSLMRQGAYGYTF. The CDR3, as DNA: TGTGCCAGCAGCTTGATGAGACAGGGGGCGTATGGCTACACCTTC.

The chain uses TRBV18 and TRBJ1-4, with TRBD1 as a possible D gene (5 bases). Germline CDR1 is KGHSH and CDR2 is LQKENI. Trimming took off 3 bases at V and 5 bases at J, with 13 bases between the two ends. The CDR3 runs 15 residues. The CDR3 sequence is CASSPSLGDNEKLFF. The CDR3 bases are TGTGCCAGCTCACCCTCCCTAGGGGACAATGAAAAACTGTTTTTT.

The table lists this clone with a few counts. The chain has TRBV5-1 and TRBJ2-5, with 7 bases fitting TRBD1. The trim removed 4 bases at V and 5 bases at J, leaving 11 bases unmatched. The CDR3 covers 15 residues. Germline assignment: CDR1 SGHRS and CDR2 YFSETQ. CDR3 sequence: CASSPVQGMGETQYF. The CDR3 DNA sequence: TGCGCCAGCAGCCCCGTACAGGGGATGGGGGAGACCCAGTACTTC.

The sample holds a few counts of this clone. As DNA, the CDR3 is TGTGCCACCACAGGGGGCAAAGATACGCAGTATTTT. Residues: CATTGGKDTQYF. This sequence joins TRBV28 and TRBJ2-3; 9 bases agree with TRBD1. The CDR3 spans 12 residues. The ends lost 10 bases at V and 5 bases at J; junction bases unmatched: 4. The germline gives CDR1 MDHEN, CDR2 SYDVKM.

CDR3 protein: CASADRATNEKLFF. The CDR3, as DNA: TGTGCCAGCGCCGACAGGGCAACTAATGAAAAACTGTTTTTT. The chain couples TRBV19 to TRBJ1-4; the match to TRBD1 covers 7 bases. The trim removed 9 bases at V and 0 bases at J, leaving 4 bases unmatched. The CDR3 contains 14 residues. Germline loops: CDR1 LNHDA, CDR2 SQIVND (reference sequence).

V usage is TRBV5-1 and J usage is TRBJ2-3; 14 bases map to TRBD2. Germline CDR1 is SGHRS and CDR2 is YFSETQ. The length of the CDR3 is 16 residues. With 3 bases clipped from V and 4 bases from J, the junction kept 4 bases outside the gene matches. This CDR3 reads CASSSSGLAGADTQYF. DNA for the CDR3: TGCGCCAGCAGCTCATCGGGACTAGCGGGGGCAGATACGCAGTATTTT.

This clone was seen once. The rearrangement links TRBV3-1 (or the pseudogene TRBV3-2) to TRBJ1-6; D is possibly TRBD1 (6 bases). CDR1 is LGHDT and CDR2 is YNNKEL in the germline V gene (reference sequence). The CDR3 covers 15 residues. Trimming pared 3 bases from V and 4 bases from J, leaving 10 bases between. CDR3 sequence: CASSHGGLYNSPLHF. The CDR3 region has the DNA TGTGCCAGCAGCCACGGGGGCTTGTATAATTCACCCCTCCACTTT.

This clone was observed once. Other DNA sequences in this sample translate to the same CDR3. The chain combines TRBV7-2 with TRBJ2-1; TRBD2 matches at 9 bases. V shed 3 bases and J 4 bases; nucleotides not matched to a gene: 4. Germline V CDR1 and CDR2: SGHTA, FQGNSA. The CDR3 totals 15 residues. The CDR3 nucleotides read TGTGCCAGCAGCTTGAGTAGCGGGGGTTACAATGAGCAGTTCTTC. The encoded protein is CASSLSSGGYNEQFF.